The 2 T cell receptor beta chains below were found in one sample sequenced in a study of T cell responses to AZD1222 COVID-19 vaccine. Here immunoSEQ multiplex PCR was the method, and the copy in TCRdb shows in-frame clones only, minus some. The sample lists about 54,000 clones; approximately 88% were seen once. The starting material was peripheral blood, obtained on day 0 of AZD1222 vaccination. Receptor source: an adult in good health.

This chain's CDR3 is CASSFSIGSGANVLTF. CDR3 nucleotides: TGTGCCAGCAGCTTCTCTATAGGATCCGGGGCCAACGTCCTGACTTTC. V is TRBV7-9 and J is TRBJ2-6; D gene ambiguous. V was shortened by 3 bases and J by 4 bases, with 13 bases between the two germline ends. Germline V gene lookup returns CDR1 SEHNR and CDR2 FQNEAQ (reference sequence). The CDR3 is 16 residues long. Variable domain in full (rest from reference TRBV7-9 and TRBJ2-6): DTGVSQNPRHKITKRGQNVTFRCDPISEHNRLYWYRQTLGQGPEFLTYFQNEAQLEKSRLLSDRFSAERPKGSFSTLEIQRTEQGDSAMYLCASSFSIGSGANVLTFGAGSRLTVL.

V is TRBV28 and J is TRBJ1-5; no reliable D call. Per germline, CDR1 MDHEN and CDR2 SYDVKM. The V end lost 7 bases, the J end lost 6 bases, and 10 bases lay between the germline ends. The CDR3 length is 12 residues. CDR3 loop: CASKISGQPQHF. CDR3 bases: TGTGCCAGCAAGATTTCGGGTCAGCCCCAGCATTTT. The variable domain in full, completed from reference TRBV28 and TRBJ1-5, reads DVKVTQSSRYLVKRTGEKVFLECVQDMDHENMFWYRQDPGLGLRLIYFSYDVKMKEKGDIPEGYSVSREKKERFSLILESASTNQTSMYLCASKISGQPQHFGDGTRLSIL.